This T cell receptor beta chain came from a study of cytomegalovirus exposure and HLA in healthy donors. Across the study: In a later analysis, the roughly 120 validation repertoires were reported to have used the same platform as the 600 to 800 first-cohort repertoires.

This CDR3 is built from 13 residues. CDR1 is LNHDA and CDR2 is SQIVND in the germline V gene (reference sequence). The ends were cut back, 6 bases at V and 4 bases at J, with 11 bases in the middle. Sequencing used immunoSEQ multiplex PCR; TCRdb keeps in-frame clones, though not all of them. The sample has a few hundred thousand clones, just over 85% seen once. In regard to this clone: What it recognizes is unknown.

Notes on the study in general: Across donors, most TCRs were seen rarely, yet some public ones were widespread.

J is TRBJ2-3 and V is TRBV19; D remains ambiguous. Material: PBMCs. The sequence was obtained from a young woman in good health and CMV-seronegative. The DNA of the CDR3 is TGTGCCAGTAGGGGCCCGCTGGCAGATACGCAGTATTTT. Translating it yields CASRGPLADTQYF.